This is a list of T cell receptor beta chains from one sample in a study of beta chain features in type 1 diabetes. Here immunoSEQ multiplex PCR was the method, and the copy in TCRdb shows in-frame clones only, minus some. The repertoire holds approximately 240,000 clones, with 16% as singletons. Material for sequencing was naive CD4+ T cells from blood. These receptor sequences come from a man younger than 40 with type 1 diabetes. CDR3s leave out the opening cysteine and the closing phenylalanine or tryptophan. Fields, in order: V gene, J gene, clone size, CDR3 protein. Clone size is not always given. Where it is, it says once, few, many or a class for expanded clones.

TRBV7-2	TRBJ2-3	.	ASSFDPTDTQY
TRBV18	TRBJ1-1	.	ASSRDMNTEAF
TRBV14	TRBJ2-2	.	ASTARRNTGELF
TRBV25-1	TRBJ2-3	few	ASSDLGTASTDTQY
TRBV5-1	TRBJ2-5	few	ASSKSRQETQY
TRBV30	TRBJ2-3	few	AWSLKAVSTDTQY
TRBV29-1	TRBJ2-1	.	SVVTGVFSEYYNEQF
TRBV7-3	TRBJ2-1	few	ASSSGLSADEQF
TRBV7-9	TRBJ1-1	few	ASSLGQEGMTF
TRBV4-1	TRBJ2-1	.	ASSQRDPGLYNEQF
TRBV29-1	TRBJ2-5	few	SVEIGGYRETQY
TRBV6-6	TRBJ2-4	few	ASSGQGAGNIQY
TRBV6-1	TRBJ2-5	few	ASSDPREGLDLETQY
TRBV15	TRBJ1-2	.	ATSRERGINYGYT
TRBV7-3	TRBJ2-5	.	ASSLTGGAFQETQY
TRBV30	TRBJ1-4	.	AWSVRGGTNEKLF
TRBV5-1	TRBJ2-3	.	ASSWGTSTDTQY
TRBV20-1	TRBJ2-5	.	SAPGRVAQY
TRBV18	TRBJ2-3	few	ASSPRTAGGADTQY
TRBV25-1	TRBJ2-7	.	ASRKAGTADEQY